The TCR beta chain described here comes from a study of graft-versus-host responses after intestinal transplantation. There are 14 residues in the CDR3. Germline V gives CDR1 SSHAT, CDR2 FNYEAQ (reference sequence). On this clone: What it binds is not known. The junction departs from germline at one end; a sequencing error may be responsible.

The data were produced by immunoSEQ multiplex PCR, yet TCRdb's version contains in-frame clones alone and is incomplete. The sample shows approximately 75,000 clones, around 91% of them seen only once. The sample was unstimulated CD8+ T cells sorted from spleen or lymph node cells, taken before transplant. The sequence was collected from a human donor who was the organ donor for an intestinal transplant. This chain joins TRBV7-7 and TRBJ2-1, with TRBD2 matching over 10 bases. The CDR3 nucleotides are TGTGCTAGCAGCCCGCTAGCGGGGGACTATGAGCAGTTCTTC. Translation gives CASSPLAGDYEQFF.